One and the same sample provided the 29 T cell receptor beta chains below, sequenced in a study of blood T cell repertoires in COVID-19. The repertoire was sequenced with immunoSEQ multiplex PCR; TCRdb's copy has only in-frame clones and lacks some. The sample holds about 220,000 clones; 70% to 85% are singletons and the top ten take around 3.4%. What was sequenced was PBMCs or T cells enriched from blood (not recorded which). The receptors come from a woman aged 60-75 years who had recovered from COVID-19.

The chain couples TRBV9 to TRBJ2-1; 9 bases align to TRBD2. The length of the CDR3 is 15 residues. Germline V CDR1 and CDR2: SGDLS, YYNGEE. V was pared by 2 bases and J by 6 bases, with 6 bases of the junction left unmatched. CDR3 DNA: TGTGCCAGCAGCGTCCGCGGGGGGGGACCCAATGAGCAGTTCTTC. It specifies CASSVRGGGPNEQFF.

CDR3 residues: CAWSPGLAGSTDTQYF. The CDR3 DNA reads as TGTGCCTGGTCTCCCGGACTAGCGGGTAGCACAGATACGCAGTATTTT. The chain carries TRBV30 and TRBJ2-3; 11 bases align to TRBD2. The CDR3 covers 16 residues. The junction had 7 bases not matched to a gene; V was cut back by 5 bases and J by 0 bases. In germline, CDR1 is GTSNPN, CDR2 SVGIG (reference sequence). The whole variable domain, remainder taken from reference TRBV30 and TRBJ2-3, is SQTIHQWPATLVQPVGSPLSLECTVEGTSNPNLYWYRQAAGRGLQLLFYSVGIGQISSEVPQNLSASRPQDRQFILSSKKLLLSDSGFYLCAWSPGLAGSTDTQYFGPGTRLTVL.

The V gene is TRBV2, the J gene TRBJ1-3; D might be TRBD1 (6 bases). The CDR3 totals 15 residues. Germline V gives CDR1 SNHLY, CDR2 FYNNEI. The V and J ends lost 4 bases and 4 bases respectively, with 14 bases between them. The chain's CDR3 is CASSGNRVLGNTIYF. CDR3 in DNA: TGTGCCAGCAGTGGGAACAGGGTGCTCGGAAACACCATATATTTT.

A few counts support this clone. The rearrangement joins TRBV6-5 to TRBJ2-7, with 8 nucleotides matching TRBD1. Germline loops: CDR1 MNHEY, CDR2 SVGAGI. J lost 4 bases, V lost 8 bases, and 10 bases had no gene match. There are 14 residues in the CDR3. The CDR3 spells CASGHQGARYEQYF. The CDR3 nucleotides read TGTGCCAGCGGACATCAGGGGGCGCGGTACGAGCAGTACTTC.

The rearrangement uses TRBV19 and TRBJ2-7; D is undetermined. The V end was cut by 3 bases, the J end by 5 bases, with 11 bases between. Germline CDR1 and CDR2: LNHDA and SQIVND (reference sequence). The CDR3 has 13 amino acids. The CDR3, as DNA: TGTGCCAGTAGTATCGCACGAGCGAACGAGCAGTACTTC. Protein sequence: CASSIARANEQYF.

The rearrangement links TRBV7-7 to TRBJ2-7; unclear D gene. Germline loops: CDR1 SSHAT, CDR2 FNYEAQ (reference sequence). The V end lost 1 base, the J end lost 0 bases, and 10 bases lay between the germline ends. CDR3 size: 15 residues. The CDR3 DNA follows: TGTGCCAGCAGCTTAGATGCGGCGCCCTCCTACGAGCAGTACTTC. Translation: CASSLDAAPSYEQYF. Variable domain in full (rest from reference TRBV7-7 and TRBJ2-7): GAGVSQSPRYKVTKRGQDVTLRCDPISSHATLYWYQQALGQGPEFLTYFNYEAQPDKSGLPSDRFSAERPEGSISTLTIQRTEQRDSAMYRCASSLDAAPSYEQYFGPGTRLTVT.

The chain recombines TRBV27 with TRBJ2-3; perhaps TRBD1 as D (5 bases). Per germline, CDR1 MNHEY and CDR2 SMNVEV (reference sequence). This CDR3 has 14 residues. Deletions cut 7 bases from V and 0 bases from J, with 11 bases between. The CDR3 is CASIGRASTDTQYF. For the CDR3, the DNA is TGTGCCAGCATTGGCAGGGCTAGCACAGATACGCAGTATTTT.

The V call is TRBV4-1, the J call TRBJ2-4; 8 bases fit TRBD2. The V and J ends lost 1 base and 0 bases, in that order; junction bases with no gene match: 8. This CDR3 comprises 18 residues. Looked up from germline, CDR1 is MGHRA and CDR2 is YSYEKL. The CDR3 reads CASSQGRGGTLAKNIQYF. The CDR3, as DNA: TGCGCCAGCAGCCAAGGTCGGGGGGGGACTCTAGCCAAAAACATTCAGTACTTC.

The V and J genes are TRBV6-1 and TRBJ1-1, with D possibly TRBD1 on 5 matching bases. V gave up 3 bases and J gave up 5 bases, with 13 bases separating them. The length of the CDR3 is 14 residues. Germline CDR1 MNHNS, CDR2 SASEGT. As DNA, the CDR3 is TGTGCCAGCAGTGATATGGCAGGGAGGACTGAAGCTTTCTTT. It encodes CASSDMAGRTEAFF.

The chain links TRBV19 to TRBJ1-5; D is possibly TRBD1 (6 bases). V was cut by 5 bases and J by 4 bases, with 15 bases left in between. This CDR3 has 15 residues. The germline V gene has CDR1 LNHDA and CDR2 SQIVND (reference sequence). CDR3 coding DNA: TGTGCCAGTAGTGGATTCAGGGGACGGAATCAGCCCCAGCATTTT. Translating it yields CASSGFRGRNQPQHF.

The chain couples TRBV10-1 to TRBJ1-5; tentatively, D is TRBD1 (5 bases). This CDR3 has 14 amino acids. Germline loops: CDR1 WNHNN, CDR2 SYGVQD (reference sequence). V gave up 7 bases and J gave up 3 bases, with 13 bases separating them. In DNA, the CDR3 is TGCGCCAGCAACGCAAGGGGTTCCAATCAGCCCCAGCATTTT. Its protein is CASNARGSNQPQHF.

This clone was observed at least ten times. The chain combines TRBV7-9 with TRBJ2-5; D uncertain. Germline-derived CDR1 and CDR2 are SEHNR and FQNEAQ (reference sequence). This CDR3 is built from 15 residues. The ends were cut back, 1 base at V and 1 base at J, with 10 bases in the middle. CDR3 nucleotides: TGTGCCAGCAGCTTAGATCTTAGTTTCCAAGAGACCCAGTACTTC. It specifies CASSLDLSFQETQYF. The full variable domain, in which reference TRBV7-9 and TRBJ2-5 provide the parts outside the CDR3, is DTGVSQNPRHKITKRGQNVTFRCDPISEHNRLYWYRQTLGQGPEFLTYFQNEAQLEKSRLLSDRFSAERPKGSFSTLEIQRTEQGDSAMYLCASSLDLSFQETQYFGPGTRLLVL.

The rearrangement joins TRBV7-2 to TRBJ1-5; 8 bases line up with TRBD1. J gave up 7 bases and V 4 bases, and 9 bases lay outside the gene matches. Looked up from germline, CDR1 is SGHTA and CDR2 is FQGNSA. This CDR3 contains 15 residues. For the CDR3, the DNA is TGTGCCAGCAGCTCCGCGACAGGGGCAGGGCAGCCCCAGCATTTT. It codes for CASSSATGAGQPQHF.

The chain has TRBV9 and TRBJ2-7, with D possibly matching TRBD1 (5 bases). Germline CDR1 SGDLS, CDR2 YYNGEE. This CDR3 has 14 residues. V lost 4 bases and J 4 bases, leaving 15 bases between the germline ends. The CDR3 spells CASSPTLAGYEQYF. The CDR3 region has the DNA TGTGCCAGCAGCCCCACCTTGGCAGGGTACGAGCAGTACTTC.

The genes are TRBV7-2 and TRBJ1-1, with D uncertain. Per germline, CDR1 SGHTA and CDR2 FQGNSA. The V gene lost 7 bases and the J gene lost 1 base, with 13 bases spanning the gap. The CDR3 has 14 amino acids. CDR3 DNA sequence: TGTGCCAGCAACCCTTCGGGTGGGAACACTGAAGCTTTCTTT. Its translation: CASNPSGGNTEAFF.

As DNA, the CDR3 is TGTGCCAGCAGCTTGGCGGCAGGAGGAAACACCATATATTTT. It translates to CASSLAAGGNTIYF. The chain carries TRBV5-6 and TRBJ1-3; no firm D call. The V end lost 0 bases, the J end lost 4 bases, and 8 bases lay between the germline ends. CDR1 is SGHDT and CDR2 is YYEEEE in the germline V gene. The CDR3 sequence is 14 residues long.

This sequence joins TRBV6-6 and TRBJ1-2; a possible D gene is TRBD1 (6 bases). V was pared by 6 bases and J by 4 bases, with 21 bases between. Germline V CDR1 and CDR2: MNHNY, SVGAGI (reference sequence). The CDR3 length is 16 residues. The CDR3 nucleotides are TGTGCCAGCAGGGAGAGCGGGGGGCTAGTGTTCTATGGCTACACCTTC. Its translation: CASRESGGLVFYGYTF.

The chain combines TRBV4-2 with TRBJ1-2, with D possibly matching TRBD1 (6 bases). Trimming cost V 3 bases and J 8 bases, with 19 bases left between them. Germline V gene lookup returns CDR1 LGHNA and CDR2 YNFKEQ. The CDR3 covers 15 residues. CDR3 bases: TGTGCCAGCAGCCAGGCTGCGAGGGGGATAAGCGGCTACACCTTC. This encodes CASSQAARGISGYTF.

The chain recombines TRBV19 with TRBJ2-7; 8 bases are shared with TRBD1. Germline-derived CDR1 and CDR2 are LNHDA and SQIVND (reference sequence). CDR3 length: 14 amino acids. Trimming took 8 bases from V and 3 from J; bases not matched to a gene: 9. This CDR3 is CASGKTGAGYEQYF. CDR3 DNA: TGTGCCAGTGGAAAGACAGGGGCGGGCTACGAGCAGTACTTC.

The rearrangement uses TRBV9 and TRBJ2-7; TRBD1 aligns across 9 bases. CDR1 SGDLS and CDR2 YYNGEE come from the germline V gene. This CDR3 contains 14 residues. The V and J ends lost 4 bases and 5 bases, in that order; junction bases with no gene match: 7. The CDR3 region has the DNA TGTGCCAGCAGCCCAGGTGGGACAGGGAACGAGCAGTACTTC. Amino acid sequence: CASSPGGTGNEQYF.

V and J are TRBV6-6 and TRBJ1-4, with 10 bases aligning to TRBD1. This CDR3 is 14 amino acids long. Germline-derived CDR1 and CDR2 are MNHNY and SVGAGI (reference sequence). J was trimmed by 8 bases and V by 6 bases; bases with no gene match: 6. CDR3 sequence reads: CASRRDRGWEKLFF. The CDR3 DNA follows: TGTGCCAGCAGAAGGGACAGGGGTTGGGAAAAACTGTTTTTT.

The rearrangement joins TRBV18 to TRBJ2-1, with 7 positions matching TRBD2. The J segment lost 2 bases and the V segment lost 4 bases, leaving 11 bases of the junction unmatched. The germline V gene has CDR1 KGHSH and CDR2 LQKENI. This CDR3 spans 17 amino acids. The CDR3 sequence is CASSLPLGGGPYNEQFF. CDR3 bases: TGTGCCAGCTCACTTCCCCTGGGGGGGGGACCCTACAATGAGCAGTTCTTC.

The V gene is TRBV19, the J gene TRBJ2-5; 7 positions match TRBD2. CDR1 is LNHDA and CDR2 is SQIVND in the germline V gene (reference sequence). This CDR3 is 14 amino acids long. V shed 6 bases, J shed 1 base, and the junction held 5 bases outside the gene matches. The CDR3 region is CASRSPGGQETQYF. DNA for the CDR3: TGTGCCAGTAGGTCCCCGGGGGGCCAAGAGACCCAGTACTTC.

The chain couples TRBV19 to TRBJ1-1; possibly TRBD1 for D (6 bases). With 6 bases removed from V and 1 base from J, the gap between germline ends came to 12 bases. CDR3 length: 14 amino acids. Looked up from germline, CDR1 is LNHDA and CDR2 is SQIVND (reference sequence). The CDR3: CASRYRETNTEAFF. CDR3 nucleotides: TGTGCCAGTAGGTACAGGGAGACGAACACTGAAGCTTTCTTT.

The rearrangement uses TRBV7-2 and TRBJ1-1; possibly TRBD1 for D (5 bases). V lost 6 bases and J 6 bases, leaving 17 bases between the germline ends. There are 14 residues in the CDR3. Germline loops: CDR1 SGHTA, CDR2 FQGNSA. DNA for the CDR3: TGTGCCAGCAGTCCTGCCGGGGGGTACGCTGAAGCTTTCTTT. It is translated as CASSPAGGYAEAFF.

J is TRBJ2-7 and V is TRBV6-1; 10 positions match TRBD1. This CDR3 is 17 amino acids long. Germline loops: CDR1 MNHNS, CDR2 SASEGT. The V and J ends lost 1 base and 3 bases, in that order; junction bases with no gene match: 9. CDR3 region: CASSEGTGGGRGYEQYF. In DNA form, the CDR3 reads TGTGCCAGCAGTGAAGGGACAGGGGGAGGAAGAGGCTACGAGCAGTACTTC.

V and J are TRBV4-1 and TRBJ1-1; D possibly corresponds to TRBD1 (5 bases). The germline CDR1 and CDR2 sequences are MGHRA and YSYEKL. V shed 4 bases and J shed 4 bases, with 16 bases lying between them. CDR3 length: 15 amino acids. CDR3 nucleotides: TGCGCCAGCAGCCCCTACCCCAGGGAGGGCACTGAAGCTTTCTTT. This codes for CASSPYPREGTEAFF.

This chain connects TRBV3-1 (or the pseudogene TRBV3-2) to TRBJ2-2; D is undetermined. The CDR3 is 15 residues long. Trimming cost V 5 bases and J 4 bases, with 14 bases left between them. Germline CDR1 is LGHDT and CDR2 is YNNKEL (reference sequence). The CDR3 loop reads CASSSPGRGTGELFF. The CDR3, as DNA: TGTGCCAGCAGCTCCCCTGGCCGAGGCACCGGGGAGCTGTTTTTT.

The CDR3 spells CASSSPGSTEAFF. The CDR3 DNA is TGTGCCAGCAGTTCCCCGGGTAGCACTGAAGCTTTCTTT. V usage is TRBV12-3 or TRBV12-4 and J usage is TRBJ1-1; D gene unclear. Deletions cut 4 bases from V and 4 bases from J, with 10 bases between. The CDR3 consists of 13 residues.